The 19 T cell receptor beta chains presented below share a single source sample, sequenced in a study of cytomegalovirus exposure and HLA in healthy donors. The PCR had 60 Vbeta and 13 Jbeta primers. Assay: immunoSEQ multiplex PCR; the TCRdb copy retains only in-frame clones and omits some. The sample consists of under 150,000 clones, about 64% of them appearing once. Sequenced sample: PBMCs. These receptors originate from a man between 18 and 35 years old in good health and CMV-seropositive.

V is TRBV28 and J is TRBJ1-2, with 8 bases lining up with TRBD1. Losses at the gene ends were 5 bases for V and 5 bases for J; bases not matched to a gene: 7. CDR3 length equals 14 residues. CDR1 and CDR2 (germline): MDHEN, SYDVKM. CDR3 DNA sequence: TGTGCCAGCAGTGCTCCGGGACAGGTTTATGGCTACACCTTC. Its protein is CASSAPGQVYGYTF.

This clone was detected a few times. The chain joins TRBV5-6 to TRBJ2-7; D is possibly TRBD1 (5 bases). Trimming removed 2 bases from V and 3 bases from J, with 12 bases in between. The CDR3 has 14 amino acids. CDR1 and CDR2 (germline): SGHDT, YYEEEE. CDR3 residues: CASSFWTTNYEQYV. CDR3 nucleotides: TGTGCCAGCAGCTTCTGGACAACCAACTACGAGCAGTACGTC.

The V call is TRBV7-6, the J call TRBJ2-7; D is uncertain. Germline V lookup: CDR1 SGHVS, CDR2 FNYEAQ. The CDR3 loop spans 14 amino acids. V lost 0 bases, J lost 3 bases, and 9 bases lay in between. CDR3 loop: CASSLAGDLYEQYF. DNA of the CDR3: TGTGCCAGCAGCTTAGCTGGAGATCTCTACGAGCAGTACTTC.

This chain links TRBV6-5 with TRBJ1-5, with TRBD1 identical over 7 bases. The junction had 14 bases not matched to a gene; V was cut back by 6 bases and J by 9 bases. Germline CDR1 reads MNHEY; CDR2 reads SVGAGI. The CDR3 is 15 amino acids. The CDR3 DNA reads TGTGCCAGCAGACCCACGACAGGGACGCTTCGGCCCCAGCATTTT. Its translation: CASRPTTGTLRPQHF.

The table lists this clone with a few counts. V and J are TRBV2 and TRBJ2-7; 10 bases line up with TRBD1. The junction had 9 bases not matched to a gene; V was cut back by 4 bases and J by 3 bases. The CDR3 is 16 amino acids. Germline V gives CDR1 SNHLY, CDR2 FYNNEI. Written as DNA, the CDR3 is TGTGCCAGCAGTGCTACCGGACAGGGGGTTCTCTACGAGCAGTACTTC. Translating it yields CASSATGQGVLYEQYF.

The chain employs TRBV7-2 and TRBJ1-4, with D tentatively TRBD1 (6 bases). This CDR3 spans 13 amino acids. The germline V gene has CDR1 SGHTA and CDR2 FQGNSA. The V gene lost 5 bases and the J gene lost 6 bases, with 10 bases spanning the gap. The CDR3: CASSERQDEKLFF. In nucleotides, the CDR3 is TGTGCCAGCAGCGAGCGACAGGATGAAAAACTGTTTTTT.

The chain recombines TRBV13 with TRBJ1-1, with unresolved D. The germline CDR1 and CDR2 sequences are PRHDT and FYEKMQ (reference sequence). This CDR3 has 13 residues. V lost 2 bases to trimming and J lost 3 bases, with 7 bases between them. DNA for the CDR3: TGTGCCAGCAGCTTAATCGGTGACACTGAAGCTTTCTTT. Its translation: CASSLIGDTEAFF.

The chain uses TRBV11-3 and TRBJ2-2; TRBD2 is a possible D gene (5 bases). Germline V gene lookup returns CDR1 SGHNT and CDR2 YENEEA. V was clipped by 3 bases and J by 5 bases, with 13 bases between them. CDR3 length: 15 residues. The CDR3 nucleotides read TGTGCCAGCAGCTTGGGCGGGTCCCGGACCGGGGAGCTGTTTTTT. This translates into CASSLGGSRTGELFF.

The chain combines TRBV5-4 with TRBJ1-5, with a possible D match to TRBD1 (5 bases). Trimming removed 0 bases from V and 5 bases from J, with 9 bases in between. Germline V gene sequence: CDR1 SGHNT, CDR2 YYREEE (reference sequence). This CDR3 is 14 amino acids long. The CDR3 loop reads CASSLGGTYQPQHF. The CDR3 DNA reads TGTGCCAGCAGCTTGGGCGGGACTTATCAGCCCCAGCATTTT.

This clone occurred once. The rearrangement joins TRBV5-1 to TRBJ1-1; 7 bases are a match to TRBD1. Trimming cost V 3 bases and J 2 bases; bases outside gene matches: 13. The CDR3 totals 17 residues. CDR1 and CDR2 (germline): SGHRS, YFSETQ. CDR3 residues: CASSWDSNTAGNTEAFF. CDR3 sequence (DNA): TGCGCCAGCAGCTGGGACAGTAATACCGCGGGAAACACTGAAGCTTTCTTT.

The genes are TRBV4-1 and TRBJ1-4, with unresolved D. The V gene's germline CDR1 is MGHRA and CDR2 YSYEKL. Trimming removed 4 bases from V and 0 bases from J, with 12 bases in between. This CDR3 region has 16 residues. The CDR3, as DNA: TGCGCCAGCAGCCCTGGAGAACTTACAACTAATGAAAAACTGTTTTTT. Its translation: CASSPGELTTNEKLFF.

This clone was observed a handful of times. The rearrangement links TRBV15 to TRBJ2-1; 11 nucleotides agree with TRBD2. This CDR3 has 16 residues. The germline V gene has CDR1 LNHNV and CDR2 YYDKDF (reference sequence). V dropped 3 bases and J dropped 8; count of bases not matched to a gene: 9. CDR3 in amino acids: CATSRDLAGGWYEQFF. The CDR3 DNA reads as TGTGCCACCAGCAGGGACCTAGCGGGGGGTTGGTATGAGCAGTTCTTC. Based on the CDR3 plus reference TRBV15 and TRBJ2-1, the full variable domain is DAMVIQNPRYQVTQFGKPVTLSCSQTLNHNVMYWYQQKSSQAPKLLFHYYDKDFNNEADTPDNFQSRRPNTSFCFLDIRSPGLGDTAMYLCATSRDLAGGWYEQFFGPGTRLTVL.

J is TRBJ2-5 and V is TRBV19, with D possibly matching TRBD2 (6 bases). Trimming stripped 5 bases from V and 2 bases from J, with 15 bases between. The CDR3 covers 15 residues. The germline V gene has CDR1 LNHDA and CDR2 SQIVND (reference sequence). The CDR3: CASSPGTWDQETQYF. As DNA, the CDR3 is TGTGCCAGTAGTCCTGGGACTTGGGATCAAGAGACCCAGTACTTC.

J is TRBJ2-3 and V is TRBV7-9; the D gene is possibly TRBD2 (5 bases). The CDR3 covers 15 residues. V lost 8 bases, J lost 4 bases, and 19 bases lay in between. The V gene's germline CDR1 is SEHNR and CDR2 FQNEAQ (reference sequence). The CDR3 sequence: CASHHGRGPADTQYF. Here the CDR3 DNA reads TGTGCCAGCCACCACGGGCGAGGGCCCGCAGATACGCAGTATTTT. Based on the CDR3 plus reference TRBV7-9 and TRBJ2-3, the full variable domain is DTGVSQNPRHKITKRGQNVTFRCDPISEHNRLYWYRQTLGQGPEFLTYFQNEAQLEKSRLLSDRFSAERPKGSFSTLEIQRTEQGDSAMYLCASHHGRGPADTQYFGPGTRLTVL.

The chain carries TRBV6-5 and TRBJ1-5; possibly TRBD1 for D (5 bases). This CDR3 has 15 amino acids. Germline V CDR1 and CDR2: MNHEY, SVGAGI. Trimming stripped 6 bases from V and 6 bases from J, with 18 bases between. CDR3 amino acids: CASSLNGAVTQPQHF. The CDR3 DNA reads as TGTGCCAGCAGCCTAAATGGGGCCGTAACTCAGCCCCAGCATTTT.

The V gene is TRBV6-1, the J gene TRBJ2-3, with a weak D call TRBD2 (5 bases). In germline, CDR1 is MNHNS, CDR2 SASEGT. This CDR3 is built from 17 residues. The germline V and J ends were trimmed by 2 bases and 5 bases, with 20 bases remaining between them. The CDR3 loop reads CASSEIGRWGVVDTQYF. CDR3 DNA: TGTGCCAGCAGTGAAATCGGTCGATGGGGAGTCGTAGATACGCAGTATTTT.

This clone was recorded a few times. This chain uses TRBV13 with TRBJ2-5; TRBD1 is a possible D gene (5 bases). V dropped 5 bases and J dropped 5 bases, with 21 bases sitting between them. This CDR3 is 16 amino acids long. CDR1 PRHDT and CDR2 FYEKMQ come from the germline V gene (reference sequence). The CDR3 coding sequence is TGTGCCAGCAGCACGATGGACGGTGACAGTACGGAGACCCAGTACTTC. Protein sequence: CASSTMDGDSTETQYF.

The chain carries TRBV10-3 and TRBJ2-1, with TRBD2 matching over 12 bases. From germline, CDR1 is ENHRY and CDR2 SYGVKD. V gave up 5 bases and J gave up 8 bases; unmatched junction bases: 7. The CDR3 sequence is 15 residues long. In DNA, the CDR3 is TGTGCCATCAGTCGGGAGTCTAGCGGGGGGGATGAGCAGTTCTTC. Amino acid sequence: CAISRESSGGDEQFF.

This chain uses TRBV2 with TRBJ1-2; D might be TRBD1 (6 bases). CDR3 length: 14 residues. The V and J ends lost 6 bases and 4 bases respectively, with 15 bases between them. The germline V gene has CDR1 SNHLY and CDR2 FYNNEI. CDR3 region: CASSYRESPYGYTF. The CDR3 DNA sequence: TGTGCCAGCAGCTACAGGGAGTCTCCCTATGGCTACACCTTC.